This T cell receptor (beta chain) was identified during a study of blood T cell repertoires in COVID-19. Whole-study context: From T cells, B-cell-depleted T cells, or PBMCs came the material, which was cDNA or gDNA.

Patients from Seattle were sampled longitudinally, starting during active infection. Clones were sequenced by immunoSEQ multiplex PCR, and TCRdb holds only the in-frame ones, with some missing. The repertoire has fewer than 250,000 clones, around four fifths of them found once; the top ten carry 10%. The sequencing sample was made of peripheral blood. The receptor comes from a woman of 80 years or more with COVID-19, enrolled during active disease.

The CDR3 spells CASTPKGGVYGYTF. CDR3 DNA sequence: TGTGCCAGTACTCCTAAGGGGGGGGTCTATGGCTACACCTTC. This chain connects TRBV19 to TRBJ1-2; the D gene is possibly TRBD1 (6 bases). This CDR3 spans 14 amino acids. The germline V and J ends were trimmed by 7 bases and 4 bases, with 16 bases remaining between them. Germline CDR1 and CDR2: LNHDA and SQIVND (reference sequence). The full variable domain, completed using reference TRBV19 and TRBJ1-2, is DGGITQSPKYLFRKEGQNVTLSCEQNLNHDAMYWYRQDPGQGLRLIYYSQIVNDFQKGDIAEGYSVSREKKESFPLTVTSAQKNPTAFYLCASTPKGGVYGYTFGSGTRLTVV.